What follows are 18 T cell receptor beta chains derived from one specimen sequenced in a study of vaccination and CD4 T cells after COVID-19. Time point of the sample: late sampling 161 to 241 days after vaccination in a few convalescent patients. TCRdb called the PCR reads again in MiXCR, with one record for every CDR3 protein. Counted here are some 29,000 distinct CDR3 sequences, roughly 50% occurring once; the ten biggest clones make up over 4.5%. The source material was CD4+ T cells from blood, sampled about 7 months after SARS-CoV-2 vaccination. The receptors were gathered from a human donor who had recovered from COVID-19.

J is TRBJ1-1 and V is TRBV30; TRBD1 matches 7 bases. Germline V CDR1 and CDR2: GTSNPN, SVGIG (reference sequence). V dropped 3 bases and J dropped 0; count of bases not matched to a gene: 7. This CDR3 contains 15 residues. CDR3 coding DNA: TGTGCCTGGAGCATACAGGGGAGGTTGAACACTGAAGCTTTCTTT. Encoded protein: CAWSIQGRLNTEAFF.

There are a few counts of this clonotype. This rearrangement joins TRBV27 to TRBJ2-7, with 12 bases aligning to TRBD2. The CDR3 runs to 17 residues. Germline V CDR1 and CDR2: MNHEY, SMNVEV (reference sequence). Trimming removed 7 bases from V and 4 bases from J; junction bases left unmatched: 14. The CDR3 region is CASNTPGLAGYGYEQYF. The CDR3 region has the DNA TGTGCCAGCAATACCCCGGGACTAGCGGGTTACGGGTACGAGCAGTACTTC.

The chain employs TRBV20-1 and TRBJ2-7; TRBD2 matches at 11 bases. With V trimmed by 5 bases and J by 1 base, 4 bases remained unmatched. CDR3 length: 14 amino acids. Germline CDR1 is DFQATT and CDR2 is SNEGSKA (reference sequence). In DNA, the CDR3 is TGCAGTGCTCCAACTAGCGGGAGATCCTACGAGCAGTACTTC. It specifies CSAPTSGRSYEQYF.

As concerns this clonotype: Because it lacks the conserved phenylalanine or tryptophan at the end, this CDR3 is likely a read error. This chain connects TRBV6-1 to TRBJ2-7, with D perhaps TRBD1 (5 bases). This CDR3 is 14 amino acids long. In germline, CDR1 is MNHNS, CDR2 SASEGT. The ends were cut back, 6 bases at V and 0 bases at J, with 12 bases in the middle. The CDR3 loop reads CASSLTVSSYEQYL. The CDR3 DNA is TGTGCCAGCAGCTTGACAGTTAGCTCCTACGAGCAGTACCTC.

The rearrangement joins TRBV19 to TRBJ1-6; no clear D. The CDR3 runs 14 residues. V was clipped by 8 bases and J by 5 bases, with 13 bases between them. Germline-derived CDR1 and CDR2 are LNHDA and SQIVND (reference sequence). The CDR3 nucleotides are TGTGCCAGTCGTTCTGGACTGAATAATTCACCCCTCCACTTT. It encodes CASRSGLNNSPLHF.

The V call is TRBV20-1, the J call TRBJ2-5, with 7 bases fitting TRBD1. Germline CDR1 reads DFQATT; CDR2 reads SNEGSKA (reference sequence). The CDR3 spans 15 residues. V dropped 4 bases and J dropped 3; count of bases not matched to a gene: 11. The CDR3 sequence: CSAKWHRGHKETQYF. CDR3 in DNA: TGCAGTGCTAAGTGGCACAGGGGCCACAAAGAGACCCAGTACTTC.

This chain connects TRBV10-3 to TRBJ2-2; D could derive from TRBD1 or TRBD2 (6 bases each). The CDR3 length is 15 residues. Trimming took off 3 bases at V and 5 bases at J, with 13 bases between the two ends. Germline V gene lookup returns CDR1 ENHRY and CDR2 SYGVKD. The CDR3 coding sequence is TGTGCCATCAGTGATGGAGGGGGTGGAACCGGGGAGCTGTTTTTT. The encoded protein is CAISDGGGGTGELFF.

CDR3 nucleotides: TGCAGCGTTGAAGTTTATGGGACAGGGGTAAGAGAGACCCAGTACTTC. Protein product: CSVEVYGTGVRETQYF. V is TRBV29-1 and J is TRBJ2-5, with TRBD1 matching 10 bases. The CDR3 has 16 amino acids. V shed 1 base and J 4 bases; nucleotides not matched to a gene: 9. CDR1 and CDR2 (germline): SQVTM, ANQGSEA.

This clonotype was detected a few times. The chain couples TRBV7-2 to TRBJ2-3; 12 bases fit TRBD2. Unmatched junction bases numbered 7, after V lost 6 bases and J lost 3 bases. There are 16 residues in the CDR3. Per germline, CDR1 SGHTA and CDR2 FQGNSA. The DNA of the CDR3 is TGTGCCAGCAGTTCCCGACTAGCGGGAGTAACAGATACGCAGTATTTT. Translating gives CASSSRLAGVTDTQYF.

The V call is TRBV6-5, the J call TRBJ2-3; D may correspond to TRBD1 or TRBD2 (7 bases each). Germline loops: CDR1 MNHEY, CDR2 SVGAGI. V lost 0 bases to trimming and J lost 2 bases, with 15 bases between them. The CDR3 length is 17 residues. The CDR3 coding sequence is TGTGCCAGCAGTTACTCGATCCAGGGGGGGAACACAGATACGCAGTATTTT. It specifies CASSYSIQGGNTDTQYF.

For the CDR3, the DNA is TGTGCCACCAGTGACCTACAGGGCCGAATCCCACAAACATATAATTCACCCCTCCACTTT. Translated, it gives CATSDLQGRIPQTYNSPLHF. The gene calls are TRBV24-1 and TRBJ1-6; D might be TRBD1 (6 bases). V dropped 4 bases and J dropped 4 bases, with 25 bases sitting between them. The CDR3 covers 20 residues. Germline V lookup: CDR1 KGHDR, CDR2 SFDVKD.

V gene TRBV19 combines with J gene TRBJ2-2; D is unclear. The CDR3 is made up of 14 amino acids. Germline V CDR1 and CDR2: LNHDA, SQIVND (reference sequence). V was clipped by 1 base and J by 4 bases, with 7 bases between them. As DNA, the CDR3 is TGTGCCAGTAGTATAGCGGGCAGCACCGGGGAGCTGTTTTTT. Translating it yields CASSIAGSTGELFF.

This chain uses TRBV6-2 or TRBV6-3 with TRBJ2-1, with D perhaps matching TRBD2 (6 bases). The CDR3 is 13 amino acids. V was shortened by 6 bases and J by 9 bases, with 15 bases between the two germline ends. In germline, CDR1 is MNHEY, CDR2 SVGEGT. CDR3 loop: CASSRDPGVEQFF. DNA for the CDR3: TGTGCCAGCAGCAGAGACCCGGGGGTTGAGCAGTTCTTC.

In this sample, this clonotype turned up a few times. The chain recombines TRBV20-1 with TRBJ2-5; D unclear. The CDR3 totals 15 residues. Trimming left V 3 bases short and J 1 base short, with 15 bases between. Per the germline V gene, CDR1 is DFQATT and CDR2 is SNEGSKA (reference sequence). The CDR3 coding sequence is TGCAGTGCTAGCCCCCGACCAACCTCCCAAGAGACCCAGTACTTC. Protein sequence: CSASPRPTSQETQYF.

The chain is built from TRBV5-4 and TRBJ1-2; possible D gene TRBD1, 5 bases. V was cut by 5 bases and J by 2 bases, with 16 bases left in between. This CDR3 spans 15 amino acids. Germline CDR1 SGHNT, CDR2 YYREEE (reference sequence). Written as DNA, the CDR3 is TGTGCCAGCAGGCCGCCAGGGAGTACCAACTATGGCTACACCTTC. This codes for CASRPPGSTNYGYTF.

The rearrangement joins TRBV7-3 to TRBJ2-7, with D perhaps TRBD1 (5 bases). Trimming cost V 3 bases and J 3 bases, with 15 bases left between them. Germline CDR1 reads SGHTA; CDR2 reads FQGTGA. This CDR3 region has 15 residues. The CDR3 spells CASSLQGRSDYEQYF. The CDR3 DNA reads as TGTGCCAGCAGCTTGCAGGGTAGGAGTGACTACGAGCAGTACTTC.

This clonotype counts as medium-sized (0.01 to 0.1%). This sequence joins TRBV20-1 and TRBJ1-1; possibly TRBD1 for D (5 bases). V lost 3 bases, J lost 1 base, and 15 bases lay in between. The CDR3 spans 15 residues. The germline gives CDR1 DFQATT, CDR2 SNEGSKA (reference sequence). CDR3 coding DNA: TGCAGTGCTAGCTCTCCCTTGACAGCGAACACTGAAGCTTTCTTT. This translates into CSASSPLTANTEAFF.

The rearrangement joins TRBV5-4 to TRBJ2-7, with D perhaps assigned TRBD1 or TRBD2 (5 bases each). Germline V gives CDR1 SGHNT, CDR2 YYREEE (reference sequence). The CDR3 totals 15 residues. The ends were cut back, 5 bases at V and 6 bases at J, with 21 bases in the middle. Written as DNA, the CDR3 is TGTGCCAGCAGGCCCAATTTGGGGGTTCGCGGCGAGCAGTACTTC. This codes for CASRPNLGVRGEQYF.